Listed below are T cell receptor beta chains from one sample, sequenced in a study of CD8+CD57+ T cells in acquired aplastic anemia. TCRdb processed the reads anew with MiXCR; each CDR3 protein has one entry. The sample yields fewer than 250,000 distinct CDR3 sequences, around half seen once. Sample: sorted CD4+, CD8+, or CD8+CD57+ T cells (not recorded which) from PBMCs. The receptors derive from a human donor with aplastic anemia. Both conserved end residues are part of each CDR3. A D gene is named only where the DNA matches it firmly. Some rows mark clone size as missing; the rest say once, few, many or name a class of expanded clone.

. TRBJ2-7 . TRBV19 CASAQLASSIEQYF TGTGCCAGTGCTCAGCTTGCTAGCTCCATTGAGCAGTACTTC
. TRBJ1-2 . TRBV4-1 CASSQGNREFGGYTF TGCGCCAGCAGCCAAGGTAACAGGGAGTTTGGTGGCTACACCTTC
. TRBJ1-2 many TRBV5-1 CASSLAGGYTF TGCGCCAGCAGCTTGGCGGGAGGCTACACCTTC
. TRBJ1-6 few TRBV7-9 CASSFGVLFYNSPLHF TGTGCCAGCAGCTTCGGGGTATTATTCTATAATTCACCCCTCCACTTT
. TRBJ1-4 . TRBV24-1 CATSDSETNEKLFF TGTGCCACCAGTGATTCGGAAACTAATGAAAAACTGTTTTTT
TRBD1 TRBJ2-1 once TRBV7-9 CASRSTGTGLGSYNEQFF TGTGCCAGCAGAAGTACCGGGACAGGATTGGGCTCCTACAATGAGCAGTTCTTC
. TRBJ1-6 few TRBV25-1 CASSEGRGNNSPLHF TGTGCCAGCAGTGAAGGAAGGGGCAATAATTCACCCCTCCACTTT
. TRBJ1-3 . TRBV7-6 CASSPLEGNTIYF TGTGCCAGCAGCCCATTGGAGGGAAACACCATATATTTT
TRBD1 TRBJ2-7 . TRBV10-2 CASSVSDRVAEQYF TGCGCCAGCAGTGTGTCGGACAGGGTGGCCGAGCAGTACTTC
TRBD2 TRBJ2-7 many TRBV11-2 CASSLLTSGYDRYEQYF TGTGCCAGCAGCCTCCTGACTAGCGGATACGACCGCTACGAGCAGTACTTC
. TRBJ1-2 . TRBV24-1 CATSEPGRINYGYTF TGTGCCACCAGTGAACCCGGACGGATAAACTATGGCTACACCTTC
. TRBJ1-2 . TRBV3-1 CASSQAPGWEVYGYTF TGTGCCAGCAGCCAAGCTCCTGGGTGGGAAGTCTATGGCTACACCTTC
. TRBJ2-7 . TRBV27 CASSFGISYEQYF TGTGCCAGCAGTTTCGGAATTTCCTACGAGCAGTACTTC
. TRBJ1-3 . TRBV28 CASSLRQAVLNTIYF TGTGCCAGCAGTTTACGACAGGCTGTCCTAAACACCATATATTTT
TRBD2 TRBJ2-1 many TRBV7-9 CASSSPTGLAGVRGSYNEQFF TGTGCCAGCAGCTCACCAACGGGACTAGCGGGAGTCCGAGGGTCCTACAATGAGCAGTTCTTC
. TRBJ2-5 many TRBV9 CASSDGNQGRRETQYF TGTGCCAGCAGCGATGGAAACCAGGGGAGGAGAGAGACCCAGTACTTC
. TRBJ2-7 few TRBV6-2/TRBV6-3 CASSYPTGGGEQYF TGTGCCAGCAGTTACCCAACAGGGGGAGGGGAGCAGTACTTC
. TRBJ1-2 . TRBV7-2 CASSPTVVSYYGYTF TGTGCCAGCAGCCCCACCGTAGTATCGTACTATGGCTACACCTTC
. TRBJ1-5 many TRBV6-1 CASSEDLGSSQPQHF TGTGCCAGCAGTGAGGATTTGGGAAGTAGCCAGCCCCAGCATTTT
TRBD1 TRBJ1-5 . TRBV24-1 CAIQGPDGQPQHF TGTGCCATACAGGGGCCTGACGGTCAGCCCCAGCATTTT
. TRBJ2-7 few TRBV5-1 CASSLVSNYEQYF TGCGCCAGCAGCTTGGTTTCAAACTACGAGCAGTACTTC
TRBD2 TRBJ2-1 . TRBV19 CASTSGSDEQFF TGTGCCAGTACTAGCGGGAGCGATGAGCAGTTCTTC
TRBD1 TRBJ1-1 many TRBV19 CASSGDRDGRMNTEAFF TGTGCCAGTAGTGGGGACAGGGACGGCCGCATGAACACTGAAGCTTTCTTT
TRBD2 TRBJ2-1 . TRBV7-9 CASSGLAGGPNEQFF TGCGCCAGCAGCGGACTAGCGGGGGGGCCCAATGAGCAGTTCTTC
. TRBJ1-5 many TRBV24-1 CATSLGVGQPQHF TGTGCCACCAGCCTTGGTGTTGGGCAGCCCCAGCATTTT
. TRBJ2-5 many TRBV2 CASSRIGGQETQYF TGTGCCAGCAGTCGAATCGGGGGCCAAGAGACCCAGTACTTC
. TRBJ2-4 few TRBV15 CATSPLSGFAKNIQYF TGTGCCACCAGCCCCCTGTCGGGGTTCGCCAAAAACATTCAGTACTTC
. TRBJ2-5 . TRBV2 CASSDQGGGETQYF TGTGCCAGCAGTGATCAGGGGGGAGGGGAGACCCAGTACTTC